These 15 T cell receptor beta chains came from one sample sequenced in a study of T cells after yellow fever vaccination. In TCRdb, the 5' RACE reads were re-called with MiXCR into one record per CDR3 protein. The repertoire holds 250,000 or so distinct CDR3 sequences, with approximately 6.3% as singletons. The sequenced sample was CD4+ T cells sorted from PBMCs, obtained on the day of the yellow fever booster vaccination. Every receptor here comes from a man younger than 40 who received the YFV17D yellow fever vaccine.

The sample holds many counts of this clonotype. V usage is TRBV29-1 and J usage is TRBJ2-5; weak D call: TRBD1 (6 bases). The CDR3 loop spans 12 amino acids. Trimming took 2 bases from V and 3 from J, leaving 7 bases between them. The germline CDR1 and CDR2 sequences are SQVTM and ANQGSEA. The CDR3 loop reads CSVEPGEETQYF. The CDR3, as DNA: TGCAGCGTTGAACCAGGGGAAGAGACCCAGTACTTC.

This clonotype came up a few times. The V gene is TRBV25-1, the J gene TRBJ2-2; no firm D call. The germline gives CDR1 MGHDK, CDR2 SYGVNS. V lost 2 bases to trimming and J lost 5 bases, with 9 bases between them. The CDR3 has 14 residues. The CDR3 bases are TGTGCCAGCAGTGAAGGTTTTCGGACCGGGGAGCTGTTTTTT. Protein product: CASSEGFRTGELFF.

This clonotype was detected many times. The rearrangement links TRBV20-1 to TRBJ1-4, with TRBD1 matching 7 bases. The V gene's germline CDR1 is DFQATT and CDR2 SNEGSKA (reference sequence). The CDR3 is 13 amino acids. Trimming removed 5 bases from V and 1 base from J; junction bases left unmatched: 1. The CDR3 loop is CSAPGGTNEKLFF. CDR3 in DNA: TGCAGTGCTCCAGGGGGAACTAATGAAAAACTGTTTTTT.

The J gene is TRBJ2-3, the V gene TRBV7-8; 7 bases are shared with TRBD2. This CDR3 is 17 amino acids long. Trimming cost V 4 bases and J 7 bases; bases outside gene matches: 17. The germline V gene encodes CDR1 SGHVS and CDR2 FQNEAQ. DNA for the CDR3: TGTGCCAGCAGCTCCCCCGGGGGGACTCTCCAGCCCTATACGCAGTATTTT. It translates to CASSSPGGTLQPYTQYF.

A few counts support this clonotype. The chain employs TRBV10-3 and TRBJ2-5; a possible D gene is TRBD1 (6 bases). Germline loops: CDR1 ENHRY, CDR2 SYGVKD. Trimming cost V 6 bases and J 2 bases, with 16 bases left between them. The CDR3 sequence is 15 residues long. Here the CDR3 DNA reads TGTGCCATCAGGAACAGGGATAACCCGCAAGAGACCCAGTACTTC. It is translated as CAIRNRDNPQETQYF.

The sample holds many counts of this clonotype. The V and J genes are TRBV5-1 and TRBJ2-5; 8 bases fit TRBD2. Trimming cost V 4 bases and J 2 bases; bases outside gene matches: 7. Germline CDR1 is SGHRS and CDR2 is YFSETQ. The CDR3 has 15 residues. This CDR3 reads CASSPRLATQETQYF. The CDR3 nucleotides read TGCGCCAGCAGCCCGCGACTAGCGACACAAGAGACCCAGTACTTC.

In its sample, this clonotype was seen a few times. V usage is TRBV20-1 and J usage is TRBJ1-6, with D hard to call. Trimming shortened V by 0 bases and J by 0 bases, and 12 bases separated the two germline ends. CDR3 length equals 17 residues. Germline loops: CDR1 DFQATT, CDR2 SNEGSKA (reference sequence). CDR3: CSARDRTVSSYNSPLHF. CDR3 sequence (DNA): TGCAGTGCTAGAGATCGGACCGTGAGCTCCTATAATTCACCCCTCCACTTT.

In its sample, this clonotype was seen many times. This chain connects TRBV7-6 to TRBJ2-5, with a possible D match to TRBD1 (6 bases). Between the trimmed V and J ends, which lost 0 bases and 2 bases, there was a span of 10 bases. The CDR3 is made up of 15 amino acids. From germline, CDR1 is SGHVS and CDR2 FNYEAQ. In nucleotides, the CDR3 is TGTGCCAGCAGCTTAGCGGGGGCCGGGCAAGAGACCCAGTACTTC. Encoded protein: CASSLAGAGQETQYF.

This clonotype was counted between two and nine times. The chain employs TRBV6-1 and TRBJ1-6; no firm D call. CDR1 MNHNS and CDR2 SASEGT come from the germline V gene. V lost 6 bases to trimming and J lost 9 bases, with 15 bases between them. CDR3 size: 14 residues. CDR3 bases: TGTGCCAGCAGCCTGGCCTGGTTGGGTTCACCCCTCCACTTT. Its translation is CASSLAWLGSPLHF.

This clonotype has a handful of counts. The J gene is TRBJ1-2, the V gene TRBV2; 7 bases match TRBD1. In germline, CDR1 is SNHLY, CDR2 FYNNEI. The CDR3 spans 13 residues. Trimming removed 4 bases from V and 4 bases from J; junction bases left unmatched: 3. The CDR3 DNA sequence: TGTGCCAGCAGTGGCAGGGGGTCCTATGGCTACACCTTC. Translated: CASSGRGSYGYTF. Looking up the rest from reference TRBV2 and TRBJ1-2 gives the full variable domain: EPEVTQTPSHQVTQMGQEVILRCVPISNHLYFYWYRQILGQKVEFLVSFYNNEISEKSEIFDDQFSVERPDGSNFTLKIRSTKLEDSAMYFCASSGRGSYGYTFGSGTRLTVV.

The table lists this clonotype with a few counts. J is TRBJ1-1 and V is TRBV7-2; 9 positions match TRBD1. Per germline, CDR1 SGHTA and CDR2 FQGNSA. Unmatched junction bases numbered 5, after V lost 4 bases and J lost 8 bases. This CDR3 is built from 13 residues. The CDR3, as DNA: TGTGCCAGCAGCTGGGTGGGACAGGGAGAAGCTTTCTTT. Translation gives CASSWVGQGEAFF.

This clonotype has ten or more counts. This chain connects TRBV5-1 to TRBJ2-1, with a weak D call TRBD1 (6 bases). CDR3 size: 19 residues. V was cut by 0 bases and J by 0 bases, with 19 bases left in between. From germline, CDR1 is SGHRS and CDR2 YFSETQ. CDR3 amino acids: CASSLEDFVGASSYNEQFF. The CDR3, as DNA: TGCGCCAGCAGCTTGGAGGACTTTGTGGGGGCGAGCTCCTACAATGAGCAGTTCTTC.

The chain recombines TRBV5-1 with TRBJ2-3; 11 bases are a match to TRBD1. This CDR3 spans 15 amino acids. In germline, CDR1 is SGHRS, CDR2 YFSETQ. Trimming cost V 4 bases and J 5 bases; bases outside gene matches: 6. The CDR3 spells CASSTDRGLVDTQYF. The DNA for the CDR3 is TGCGCCAGCAGCACGGACAGGGGGCTGGTAGATACGCAGTATTTT.

The J gene is TRBJ2-1, the V gene TRBV6-5; D gene unclear. Germline V CDR1 and CDR2: MNHEY, SVGAGI. Trimming shortened V by 4 bases and J by 7 bases, and 8 bases separated the two germline ends. This CDR3 is 12 amino acids long. The CDR3 is CASSSAVNEQFF. The CDR3 DNA sequence: TGTGCCAGCAGTTCCGCCGTTAATGAGCAGTTCTTC.

There are a few counts of this clonotype. The V call is TRBV9, the J call TRBJ2-1; D not certain. Trimming shortened V by 0 bases and J by 0 bases, and 10 bases separated the two germline ends. The CDR3 covers 16 residues. Germline CDR1 reads SGDLS; CDR2 reads YYNGEE. CDR3 protein: CASSVGVGLSYNEQFF. The CDR3 bases are TGTGCCAGCAGCGTAGGGGTGGGCCTCTCCTACAATGAGCAGTTCTTC.